The 11 T cell receptor beta chains given below trace back to one sample, sequenced in a study of CD8 T cells in ankylosing spondylitis. These TCRs' antigens remain unknown. TCRdb analysed the 5' RACE reads with MiXCR anew, one entry per CDR3 protein. The sample holds 470,000 or so distinct CDR3 sequences, roughly 26% seen once. Regarding the study as a whole: There was a TCR beta motif, made of several highly homologous variants, that appeared characteristic of ankylosing spondylitis blood.

What was sequenced was blood, either unsorted or a sorted T cell fraction (not recorded which). These TCRs come from a male donor with ankylosing spondylitis.

This clonotype was seen only a few times. The CDR3 DNA is TGTGCCATCAGTGATGGTAGCGGGAGCCAAGAGACCCAGTACTTC. It codes for CAISDGSGSQETQYF. V gene TRBV10-3 combines with J gene TRBJ2-5; 9 bases line up with TRBD2. There are 15 residues in the CDR3. The germline V gene has CDR1 ENHRY and CDR2 SYGVKD. J was trimmed by 1 base and V by 3 bases; bases with no gene match: 3.

V gene TRBV5-1 combines with J gene TRBJ2-3; D ambiguous. The CDR3 runs to 14 residues. Deletions cut 4 bases from V and 3 bases from J, with 12 bases between. Germline V gives CDR1 SGHRS, CDR2 YFSETQ. This CDR3 is CASSQTTPTDTQYF. The CDR3 bases are TGCGCCAGCAGCCAGACGACCCCGACAGATACGCAGTATTTT.

The rearrangement joins TRBV3-1 to TRBJ2-3, with 8 positions matching TRBD2. CDR3 length: 15 amino acids. Germline lookup yields CDR1 LGHDT and CDR2 YNNKEL (reference sequence). J lost 4 bases, V lost 3 bases, and 6 bases had no gene match. In nucleotides, the CDR3 is TGTGCCAGCAGCCAGCGGACGGGAGGGCCAGATACGCAGTATTTT. Protein sequence: CASSQRTGGPDTQYF.

This clonotype has a handful of counts. The chain is built from TRBV12-3 or TRBV12-4 and TRBJ1-2; D remains unclear. The germline V and J ends were trimmed by 5 bases and 8 bases, with 12 bases remaining between them. This CDR3 region has 12 residues. DNA for the CDR3: TGTGCCAGCAGTCGACAAGCTGAAGGCTACACCTTC. This gives the protein CASSRQAEGYTF.

The chain joins TRBV5-1 to TRBJ2-5; 11 nucleotides line up with TRBD2. Germline loops: CDR1 SGHRS, CDR2 YFSETQ. V lost 1 base to trimming and J lost 3 bases; unmatched junction nucleotides: 5. The CDR3 has 16 amino acids. CDR3 DNA sequence: TGCGCCAGCAGCTTGTTTCTAGCGGGAGGAGAAGAGACCCAGTACTTC. Translating it yields CASSLFLAGGEETQYF.

A few counts support this clonotype. J is TRBJ1-5 and V is TRBV24-1; 7 positions match TRBD1. The CDR3 spans 15 residues. Germline trimming cut 4 bases from V and 3 bases from J; bases unmatched to any gene: 5. Germline CDR1 is KGHDR and CDR2 is SFDVKD. CDR3 sequence (DNA): TGTGCCACCAGTGACTCGGACAGGATCAATCAGCCCCAGCATTTT. Translating gives CATSDSDRINQPQHF.

This clonotype occurred many times. The rearrangement links TRBV7-9 to TRBJ1-6; weak D call: TRBD1 (6 bases). Germline values: CDR1 SEHNR, CDR2 FQNEAQ (reference sequence). The V and J ends lost 5 bases and 7 bases respectively, with 21 bases between them. This CDR3 region has 17 residues. The CDR3 coding sequence is TGTGCCAGCAGCCGGGTACAGGGAGATTCTTCAAATTCACCCCTCCACTTT. Amino acids: CASSRVQGDSSNSPLHF.

The chain links TRBV20-1 to TRBJ1-6, with D hard to call. The V end lost 6 bases, the J end lost 8 bases, and 14 bases lay between the germline ends. The CDR3 length is 13 residues. Germline CDR1 and CDR2: DFQATT and SNEGSKA (reference sequence). This chain's CDR3 is CSAPRAGDSPLHF. As DNA, the CDR3 is TGCAGTGCCCCCCGGGCCGGGGATTCACCCCTCCACTTT.

The CDR3 DNA reads TGTGCCAGCAGGCCCGGGGGCAATCAGCCCCAGCATTTT. Its translation: CASRPGGNQPQHF. The V and J genes are TRBV6-2 or TRBV6-3 and TRBJ1-5; D gene uncertain. CDR1 and CDR2 (germline): MNHEY, SVGEGT. Deletions cut 6 bases from V and 2 bases from J, with 8 bases between. CDR3 size: 13 residues.

This rearrangement joins TRBV29-1 to TRBJ2-3, with D perhaps TRBD2 (6 bases). The CDR3 extends over 16 amino acids. Trimming removed 4 bases from V and 4 bases from J, with 21 bases in between. Germline V gene data show CDR1 as SQVTM and CDR2 as ANQGSEA. The CDR3 spells CSVAPSSGYGADTQYF. In DNA form, the CDR3 reads TGCAGCGTTGCCCCATCGAGCGGGTACGGCGCAGATACGCAGTATTTT.

This clonotype was seen repeatedly, ten times or more. The V and J genes are TRBV6-1 and TRBJ2-1; maybe TRBD1 (6 bases). Germline-derived CDR1 and CDR2 are MNHNS and SASEGT. Trimming cost V 1 base and J 12 bases, with 16 bases left between them. CDR3 size: 14 residues. The CDR3 spells CASSEVWLGTRQFF. The CDR3 DNA is TGTGCCAGCAGTGAAGTTTGGTTAGGGACACGGCAGTTCTTC.